This paragraph covers one T cell receptor beta chain sequence. The source of the sample is a study of blood T cell repertoires in COVID-19. Looking at the study overall: There were acute and convalescent COVID-19 samples, and they came from the United States, Italy and Spain. From T cells, B-cell-depleted T cells, or PBMCs came the material, which was cDNA or gDNA.

Germline values: CDR1 ENHRY, CDR2 SYGVKD. Trimming took off 6 bases at V and 7 bases at J, with 13 bases between the two ends. This CDR3 region has 13 residues. Generated by immunoSEQ multiplex PCR, the TCRdb table keeps only in-frame clones and is missing some. The sample lists 150,000 to 200,000 clones; 80% to 90% were seen once. The sequencing input was peripheral blood. V and J are TRBV10-3 and TRBJ2-1, with D possibly being TRBD1 (6 bases). The clonotype was recovered from a man between 65 and 85 years old with active or convalescent COVID-19. The CDR3 coding sequence is TGTGCCATCAGGCGCCCTCAGGGGAATGAGCAGTTCTTC. Protein product: CAIRRPQGNEQFF.